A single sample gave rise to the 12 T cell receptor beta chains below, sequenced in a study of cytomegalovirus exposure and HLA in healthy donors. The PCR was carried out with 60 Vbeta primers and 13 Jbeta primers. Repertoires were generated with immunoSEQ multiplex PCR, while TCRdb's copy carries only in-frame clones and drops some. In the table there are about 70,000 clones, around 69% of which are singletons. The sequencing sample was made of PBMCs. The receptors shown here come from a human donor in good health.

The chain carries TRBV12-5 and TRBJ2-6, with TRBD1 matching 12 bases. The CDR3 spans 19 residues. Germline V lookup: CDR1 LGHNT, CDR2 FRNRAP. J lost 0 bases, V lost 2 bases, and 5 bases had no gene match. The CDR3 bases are TGTGCTAGTGGTTTGTCAGGGACAGGGGGCCTCTCTGGGGCCAACGTCCTGACTTTC. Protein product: CASGLSGTGGLSGANVLTF.

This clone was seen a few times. The CDR3 sequence: CAWSVRSRAEGEQFF. CDR3 in DNA: TGTGCCTGGAGTGTACGCTCCAGGGCGGAGGGAGAGCAGTTCTTC. The chain recombines TRBV30 with TRBJ2-1; TRBD2 might be the D (6 bases). V was cut by 0 bases and J by 10 bases, with 19 bases left in between. This CDR3 comprises 15 residues. CDR1 and CDR2 from the germline V gene are GTSNPN and SVGIG (reference sequence).

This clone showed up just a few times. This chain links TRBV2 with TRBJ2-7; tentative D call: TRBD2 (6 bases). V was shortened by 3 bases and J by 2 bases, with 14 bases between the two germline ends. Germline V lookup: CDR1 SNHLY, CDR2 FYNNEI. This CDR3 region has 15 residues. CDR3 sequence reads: CASSDHQRAAYEQYF. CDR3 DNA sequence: TGTGCCAGCAGTGATCACCAGCGGGCAGCCTACGAGCAGTACTTC.

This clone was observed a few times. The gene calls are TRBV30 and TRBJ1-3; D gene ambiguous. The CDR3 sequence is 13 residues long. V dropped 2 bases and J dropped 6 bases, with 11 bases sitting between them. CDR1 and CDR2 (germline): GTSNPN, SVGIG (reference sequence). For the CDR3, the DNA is TGTGCCTGGAGTACCGGAGTCTTAAACACCATATATTTT. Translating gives CAWSTGVLNTIYF.

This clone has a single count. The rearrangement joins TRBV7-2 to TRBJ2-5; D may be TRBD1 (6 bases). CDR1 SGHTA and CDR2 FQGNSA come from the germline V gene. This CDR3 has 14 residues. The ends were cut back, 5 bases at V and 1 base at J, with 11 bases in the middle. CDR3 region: CASSVTGPQETQYF. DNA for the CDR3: TGTGCCAGCAGCGTGACAGGCCCCCAAGAGACCCAGTACTTC.

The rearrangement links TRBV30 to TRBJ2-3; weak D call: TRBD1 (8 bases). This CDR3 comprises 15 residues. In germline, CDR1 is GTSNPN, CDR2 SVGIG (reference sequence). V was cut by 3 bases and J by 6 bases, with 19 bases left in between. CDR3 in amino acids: CAWSAPGQGGDTQYF. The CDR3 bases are TGTGCCTGGAGCGCCCCCGGACAGGGAGGGGATACGCAGTATTTT.

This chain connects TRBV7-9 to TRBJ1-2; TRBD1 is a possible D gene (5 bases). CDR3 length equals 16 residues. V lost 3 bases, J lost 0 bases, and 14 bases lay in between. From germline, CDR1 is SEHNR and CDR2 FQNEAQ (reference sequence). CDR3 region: CASSLVKTDPNYGYTF. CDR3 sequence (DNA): TGTGCCAGCAGCTTGGTGAAGACAGATCCTAACTATGGCTACACCTTC.

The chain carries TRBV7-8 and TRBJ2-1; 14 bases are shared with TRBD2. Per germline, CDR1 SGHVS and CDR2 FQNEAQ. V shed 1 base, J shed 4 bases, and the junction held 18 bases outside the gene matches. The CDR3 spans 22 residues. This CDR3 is CASSLVHLEGLAGEAVYNEQFF. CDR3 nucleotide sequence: TGTGCCAGCAGCTTAGTCCACTTAGAGGGACTAGCGGGAGAGGCGGTATACAATGAGCAGTTCTTC.

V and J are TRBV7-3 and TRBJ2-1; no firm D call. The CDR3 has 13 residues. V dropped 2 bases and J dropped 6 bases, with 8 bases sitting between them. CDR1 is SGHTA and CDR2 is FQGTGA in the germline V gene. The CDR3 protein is CASSLSLPNEQFF. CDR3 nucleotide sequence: TGTGCCAGCAGCTTATCCCTACCCAATGAGCAGTTCTTC.

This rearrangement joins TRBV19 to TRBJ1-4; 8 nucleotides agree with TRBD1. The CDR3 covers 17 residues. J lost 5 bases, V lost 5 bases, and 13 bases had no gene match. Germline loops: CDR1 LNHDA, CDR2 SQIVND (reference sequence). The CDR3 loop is CASSLGDRGIVNEKLFF. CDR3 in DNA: TGTGCCAGTAGTCTAGGAGACAGGGGCATCGTCAATGAAAAACTGTTTTTT.

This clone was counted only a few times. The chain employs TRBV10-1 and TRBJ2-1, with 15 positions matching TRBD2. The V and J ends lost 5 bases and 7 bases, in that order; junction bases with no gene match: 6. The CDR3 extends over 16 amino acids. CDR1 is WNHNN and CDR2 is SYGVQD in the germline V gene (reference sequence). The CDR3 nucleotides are TGCGCCAGCAGTCAAGCAGGGACTAGCGGGAGGAATGAGCAGTTCTTC. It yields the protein CASSQAGTSGRNEQFF.

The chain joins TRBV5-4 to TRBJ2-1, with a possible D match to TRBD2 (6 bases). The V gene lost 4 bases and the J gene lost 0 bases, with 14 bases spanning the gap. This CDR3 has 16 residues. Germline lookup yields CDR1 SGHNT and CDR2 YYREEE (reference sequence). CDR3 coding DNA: TGTGCCAGCAGCCAAGCGGGCCTGAGCTCCTACAATGAGCAGTTCTTC. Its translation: CASSQAGLSSYNEQFF.